These 29 T cell receptor beta chains were sequenced from one sample in a study of CD8+CD57+ T cells in acquired aplastic anemia. Genomic DNA templated the TCR beta VDJ and CDR3 profiling. MiXCR, run by TCRdb on the reads, gives a single entry per CDR3 protein. The table has about 180,000 distinct CDR3 sequences, under 55% seen once. Sequenced sample: sorted CD4+, CD8+, or CD8+CD57+ T cells (not recorded which) from PBMCs. The receptors originated from a human donor in good health.

This clonotype appeared many times. The rearrangement joins TRBV7-2 to TRBJ2-2; the D is unclear. The germline V and J ends were trimmed by 1 base and 7 bases, with 7 bases remaining between them. CDR3 length: 13 residues. CDR1 is SGHTA and CDR2 is FQGNSA in the germline V gene. Here the CDR3 reads CASSLERVGELFF. For the CDR3, the DNA is TGTGCCAGCAGCTTAGAACGGGTCGGGGAGCTGTTTTTT.

The chain employs TRBV11-2 and TRBJ2-3, with 7 bases fitting TRBD2. V was pared by 8 bases and J by 5 bases, with 13 bases of the junction left unmatched. The CDR3 runs to 15 residues. The germline V gene encodes CDR1 SGHAT and CDR2 FQNNGV. DNA of the CDR3: TGTGCCAGCTCGATCCGGGGGGAGGGAGTAGATACGCAGTATTTT. This gives the protein CASSIRGEGVDTQYF.

The V and J genes are TRBV7-9 and TRBJ1-2; a weak D match, TRBD1 (5 bases). V was cut by 6 bases and J by 8 bases, with 13 bases left in between. Germline V gene sequence: CDR1 SEHNR, CDR2 FQNEAQ (reference sequence). There are 12 residues in the CDR3. CDR3 protein: CASRAVEGGYTF. The CDR3 bases are TGTGCCAGCAGGGCCGTAGAGGGGGGCTACACCTTC.

This clonotype was seen at least ten times. The V and J genes are TRBV7-9 and TRBJ2-1; possible D gene TRBD1, 6 bases. The CDR3 extends over 12 amino acids. Trimming took 7 bases from V and 14 from J, leaving 18 bases between them. CDR1 and CDR2 (germline): SEHNR, FQNEAQ (reference sequence). The CDR3 loop reads CASTRRSGEEFF. In DNA, the CDR3 is TGTGCCAGCACACGTCGTTCAGGGGAAGAGTTCTTC.

J is TRBJ2-6 and V is TRBV11-1; D gene uncertain. The length of the CDR3 is 17 residues. Germline V lookup: CDR1 SGHAT, CDR2 FQDESV (reference sequence). Trimming shortened V by 0 bases and J by 2 bases, and 11 bases separated the two germline ends. The DNA of the CDR3 is TGTGCCAGCAGCTTAGCGGTGATTCATCCTGGGGCCAACGTCCTGACTTTC. It yields the protein CASSLAVIHPGANVLTF. Full variable domain (missing parts from reference TRBV11-1 and TRBJ2-6): EAEVAQSPRYKITEKSQAVAFWCDPISGHATLYWYRQILGQGPELLVQFQDESVVDDSQLPKDRFSAERLKGVDSTLKIQPAELGDSAMYLCASSLAVIHPGANVLTFGAGSRLTVL.

This clonotype was seen at least ten times. Compared with germline, one end of the junction differs, possibly owing to a read error. V is TRBV10-3 and J is TRBJ2-3; D is unclear. Germline loops: CDR1 ENHRY, CDR2 SYGVKD. The CDR3 length is 15 residues. This CDR3 reads CTISESVDSTDTQYF. CDR3 in DNA: TGTACCATCAGTGAGTCAGTTGATAGCACAGATACGCAGTATTTT.

The chain recombines TRBV20-1 with TRBJ2-7, with 9 bases identical to TRBD1. The germline V gene encodes CDR1 DFQATT and CDR2 SNEGSKA (reference sequence). The CDR3 has 15 amino acids. The trim removed 3 bases at V and 4 bases at J, leaving 10 bases unmatched. The CDR3 nucleotides are TGCAGTGCTAGTCGTCTTGACAGGGGGTCATACGAGCAGTACTTC. Protein: CSASRLDRGSYEQYF.

This clonotype was seen at least ten times. The rearrangement links TRBV12-3 or TRBV12-4 to TRBJ2-5; the D is unclear. V shed 2 bases and J shed 2 bases, with 9 bases lying between them. The CDR3 totals 14 residues. CDR3 loop: CASSLSRAQETQYF. DNA for the CDR3: TGTGCCAGCAGTTTATCCAGAGCTCAAGAGACCCAGTACTTC.

This clonotype was detected a few times. The V gene is TRBV24-1, the J gene TRBJ2-2; D is uncertain. Germline CDR1 and CDR2: KGHDR and SFDVKD. CDR3 size: 15 residues. The V and J ends lost 2 bases and 4 bases respectively, with 10 bases between them. The CDR3 DNA follows: TGTGCCACCAGTGATTCCCCCTCTTCCACCGGGGAGCTGTTTTTT. It yields the protein CATSDSPSSTGELFF.

The chain is built from TRBV7-2 and TRBJ1-1, with TRBD1 as a possible D gene (5 bases). The V end was cut by 1 base, the J end by 4 bases, with 13 bases between. The CDR3 has 15 residues. The germline V gene has CDR1 SGHTA and CDR2 FQGNSA. CDR3 protein: CASSLDPGASTEAFF. In DNA, the CDR3 is TGTGCCAGCAGCTTAGATCCTGGGGCGAGCACTGAAGCTTTCTTT.

As regards this clonotype: With a much larger clone just one base away, this may be a read error. The chain joins TRBV5-1 to TRBJ2-3; 8 positions agree with TRBD2. This CDR3 contains 16 residues. CDR1 is SGHRS and CDR2 is YFSETQ in the germline V gene. J lost 0 bases, V lost 4 bases, and 7 bases had no gene match. In DNA form, the CDR3 reads TGCGCCAGCAGCACCACGGCTAGCGGGAGCACAGATACGCAGTATTTT. It translates to CASSTTASGSTDTQYF. The entire variable domain, with the rest obtained from reference TRBV5-1 and TRBJ2-3, is as follows: KAGVTQTPRYLIKTRGQQVTLSCSPISGHRSVSWYQQTPGQGLQFLFEYFSETQRNKGNFPGRFSGRQFSNSRSEMNVSTLELGDSALYLCASSTTASGSTDTQYFGPGTRLTVL.

This clonotype was recorded at least ten times. The chain uses TRBV6-6 and TRBJ1-4; 10 positions match TRBD1. The CDR3 contains 16 residues. V lost 0 bases to trimming and J lost 8 bases; unmatched junction nucleotides: 6. Germline V CDR1 and CDR2: MNHNY, SVGAGI (reference sequence). This CDR3 is CASSYSLGTGEEKLFF. DNA for the CDR3: TGTGCCAGCAGTTACTCGTTAGGGACAGGGGAAGAAAAACTGTTTTTT.

This clonotype was seen ten or more times. The rearrangement links TRBV7-2 to TRBJ2-3; no definite D call. V was shortened by 2 bases and J by 6 bases, with 9 bases between the two germline ends. CDR1 is SGHTA, CDR2 FQGNSA, per germline. CDR3 length: 13 amino acids. The CDR3 sequence is CASSLFTVDTQYF. The CDR3 nucleotides read TGTGCCAGCAGCTTATTCACCGTGGATACGCAGTATTTT.

The rearrangement uses TRBV27 and TRBJ2-7; TRBD2 matches 8 bases. CDR3 length: 15 amino acids. V lost 3 bases, J lost 3 bases, and 7 bases stayed unmatched. The V gene's germline CDR1 is MNHEY and CDR2 SMNVEV (reference sequence). CDR3 sequence reads: CASSFGPSGLYEQYF. CDR3 DNA sequence: TGTGCCAGCAGTTTTGGGCCTAGCGGGCTCTACGAGCAGTACTTC.

This clonotype has a count of ten or more. V and J are TRBV6-1 and TRBJ1-6; a possible D gene is TRBD1 (6 bases). The CDR3 is made up of 15 amino acids. The V and J ends lost 6 bases and 6 bases respectively, with 15 bases between them. The germline CDR1 and CDR2 sequences are MNHNS and SASEGT. CDR3 residues: CASSPPAGANSPLHF. CDR3 sequence (DNA): TGTGCCAGCAGCCCCCCCGCGGGGGCTAATTCACCCCTCCACTTT.

The rearrangement joins TRBV5-6 to TRBJ1-6; 7 bases agree with TRBD1. Germline-derived CDR1 and CDR2 are SGHDT and YYEEEE. Trimming took 0 bases from V and 8 from J; bases not matched to a gene: 5. CDR3 size: 15 residues. The CDR3 coding sequence is TGTGCCAGCAGCTTGGGGACAGGAGGATATTCACCCCTCCACTTT. Amino acid sequence: CASSLGTGGYSPLHF.

The table lists this clonotype with many counts. This sequence joins TRBV19 and TRBJ2-7; TRBD1 matches at 8 bases. CDR1 and CDR2 (germline): LNHDA, SQIVND (reference sequence). CDR3 length equals 15 residues. With V trimmed by 5 bases and J by 9 bases, 15 bases remained unmatched. The CDR3 nucleotides are TGTGCCAGTAGTCCTACCGGGACAGGATCTGGTGTGCAGTACTTC. Translation gives CASSPTGTGSGVQYF.

This clonotype showed up just a few times. This chain joins TRBV20-1 and TRBJ2-7, with a tentative D call TRBD2 (6 bases). In germline, CDR1 is DFQATT, CDR2 SNEGSKA (reference sequence). CDR3 length: 11 amino acids. The V end lost 3 bases, the J end lost 13 bases, and 16 bases lay between the germline ends. CDR3 protein: CSASGAPGLYF. The CDR3, as DNA: TGCAGTGCTAGCGGAGCCCCGGGACTCTACTTC.

This clonotype was detected only a few times. The chain is built from TRBV5-4 and TRBJ1-1, with 10 bases that match TRBD1. Trimming removed 6 bases from V and 0 bases from J; junction bases left unmatched: 11. The CDR3 is 17 residues long. CDR1 is SGHNT, CDR2 YYREEE, per germline (reference sequence). The CDR3 loop is CASNPLRGQGMNTEAFF. Written as DNA, the CDR3 is TGTGCCAGCAACCCCTTGCGGGGACAGGGGATGAACACTGAAGCTTTCTTT. The variable domain in full, with the rest retrieved from reference TRBV5-4 and TRBJ1-1, is ETGVTQSPTHLIKTRGQQVTLRCSSQSGHNTVSWYQQALGQGPQFIFQYYREEENGRGNFPPRFSGLQFPNYSSELNVNALELDDSALYLCASNPLRGQGMNTEAFFGQGTRLTVV.

V usage is TRBV5-6 and J usage is TRBJ1-2, with a tentative D call TRBD1 (6 bases). Germline CDR1 and CDR2: SGHDT and YYEEEE. The CDR3 contains 14 residues. Trimming cost V 3 bases and J 4 bases, with 13 bases left between them. The CDR3 DNA reads TGTGCCAGCAGCTCGACAGGAGAAGCCTATGGCTACACCTTC. This sequence encodes CASSSTGEAYGYTF.

V and J are TRBV7-8 and TRBJ2-7; D is uncertain. Per germline, CDR1 SGHVS and CDR2 FQNEAQ. V lost 1 base, J lost 2 bases, and 9 bases lay in between. The CDR3 totals 14 residues. Written as DNA, the CDR3 is TGTGCCAGCAGCTTAGTGGAGCACACCTACGAGCAGTACTTC. The encoded protein is CASSLVEHTYEQYF.

The chain carries TRBV11-2 and TRBJ1-1, with D tentatively TRBD1 (5 bases). The V gene lost 7 bases and the J gene lost 5 bases, with 17 bases spanning the gap. Germline CDR1 reads SGHAT; CDR2 reads FQNNGV. The CDR3 is 14 amino acids. CDR3 amino acids: CASTETQGFTEAFF. The CDR3 DNA is TGTGCCAGCACCGAAACTCAGGGATTTACTGAAGCTTTCTTT.

This clonotype was recorded at least ten times. V and J are TRBV13 and TRBJ2-7; a possible D gene is TRBD2 (6 bases). CDR1 PRHDT and CDR2 FYEKMQ come from the germline V gene (reference sequence). The length of the CDR3 is 15 residues. Between the trimmed V and J ends, which lost 1 base and 2 bases, there was a span of 12 bases. CDR3 in amino acids: CASSLDGRRAYEQYF. CDR3 coding DNA: TGTGCCAGCAGCTTAGACGGCAGGAGGGCCTACGAGCAGTACTTC.

The chain couples TRBV29-1 to TRBJ2-2, with TRBD2 matching over 10 bases. With 7 bases clipped from V and 8 bases from J, the junction kept 10 bases outside the gene matches. Germline CDR1 reads SQVTM; CDR2 reads ANQGSEA. This CDR3 is built from 14 residues. Here the CDR3 reads CSAGTSAGGGELFF. The DNA for the CDR3 is TGCAGCGCCGGGACTAGCGCCGGAGGAGGGGAGCTGTTTTTT.

This clonotype was picked up many times. The J gene is TRBJ2-4, the V gene TRBV14, with D perhaps TRBD1 (6 bases). Per the germline V gene, CDR1 is SGHDN and CDR2 is FVKESK. CDR3 size: 13 residues. The V end was cut by 1 base, the J end by 8 bases, with 9 bases between. The CDR3 coding sequence is TGTGCCAGCAGCCAAGGGACAGTCGACATTCAGTACTTC. It yields the protein CASSQGTVDIQYF.

This chain connects TRBV30 to TRBJ1-1, with 7 bases lining up with TRBD1. The CDR3 covers 14 residues. V shed 0 bases and J 0 bases; nucleotides not matched to a gene: 1. Germline V lookup: CDR1 GTSNPN, CDR2 SVGIG (reference sequence). CDR3 sequence: CAWSVGGMNTEAFF. For the CDR3, the DNA is TGTGCCTGGAGTGTAGGGGGCATGAACACTGAAGCTTTCTTT.

A few counts support this clonotype. The rearrangement joins TRBV19 to TRBJ1-2, with a weak D call TRBD1 (6 bases). The CDR3 extends over 12 amino acids. V was clipped by 4 bases and J by 6 bases, with 9 bases between them. Germline V lookup: CDR1 LNHDA, CDR2 SQIVND (reference sequence). DNA for the CDR3: TGTGCCAGTAGTAGCTACAGGGATGGCTACACCTTC. It translates to CASSSYRDGYTF.

This clonotype was counted at least ten times. The CDR3 coding sequence is TGCAGTGCTAGTTATCGGGGGGCCGGTAATGAAAAACTGTTTTTT. This sequence encodes CSASYRGAGNEKLFF. The V and J genes are TRBV20-1 and TRBJ1-4; D might be TRBD1 (6 bases). V dropped 3 bases and J dropped 4 bases, with 15 bases sitting between them. The CDR3 has 15 amino acids. Germline CDR1 DFQATT, CDR2 SNEGSKA (reference sequence).

The rearrangement uses TRBV20-1 and TRBJ2-5; the match to TRBD2 covers 11 bases. Trimming removed 1 base from V and 5 bases from J; junction bases left unmatched: 6. The germline V gene has CDR1 DFQATT and CDR2 SNEGSKA (reference sequence). This CDR3 comprises 15 residues. The CDR3 DNA sequence: TGCAGTGCTAGAGGAATAGCGGGAGGGCGTGAGACCCAGTACTTC. It translates to CSARGIAGGRETQYF.